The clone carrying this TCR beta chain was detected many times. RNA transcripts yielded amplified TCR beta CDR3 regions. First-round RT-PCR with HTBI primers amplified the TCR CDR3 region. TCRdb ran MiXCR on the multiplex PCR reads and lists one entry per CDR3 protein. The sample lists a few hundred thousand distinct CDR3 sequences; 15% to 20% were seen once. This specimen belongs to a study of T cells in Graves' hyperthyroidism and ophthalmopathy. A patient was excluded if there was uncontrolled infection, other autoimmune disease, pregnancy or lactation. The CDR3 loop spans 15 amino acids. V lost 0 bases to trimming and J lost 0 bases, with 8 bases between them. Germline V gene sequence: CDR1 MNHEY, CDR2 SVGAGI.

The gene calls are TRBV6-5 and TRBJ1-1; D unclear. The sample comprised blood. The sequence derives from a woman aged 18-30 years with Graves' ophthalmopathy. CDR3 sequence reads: CASSYSRAMNTEAFF. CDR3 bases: TGTGCCAGCAGTTACTCGCGGGCAATGAACACTGAAGCTTTCTTT.